This T cell receptor beta chain emerged from a study of cytomegalovirus exposure and HLA in healthy donors. Findings of the study overall: Several top significant clusters appeared, in a later analysis, to be linked to common viral pathogens. Most likely, a cluster of highly shared sequence variants arose as a sequencing artifact. Analysis performed later found about 17,000 TCR beta sequences associated with HLA alleles at 0.05 false discovery rate.

On this clone: Its antigen is currently unknown.

Primers for the PCR totalled 60 Vbeta and 13 Jbeta. Generated by immunoSEQ multiplex PCR, the TCRdb table keeps only in-frame clones and is missing some. This repertoire shows around 190,000 clones, around three quarters found once; its top ten account for 1.5% to 2%. This clonotype was obtained from a young man in good health and CMV-seronegative. Sequencing was done on a sample of PBMCs.

CDR3 sequence reads: CATSRDRGAGQPQHF. Written as DNA, the CDR3 is TGTGCCACCAGCAGAGATCGGGGGGCTGGTCAGCCCCAGCATTTT. The rearrangement links TRBV15 to TRBJ1-5; a weak D match, TRBD1 (6 bases). V dropped 0 bases and J dropped 6 bases, with 12 bases sitting between them. The CDR3 has 15 residues. The germline gives CDR1 LNHNV, CDR2 YYDKDF (reference sequence).